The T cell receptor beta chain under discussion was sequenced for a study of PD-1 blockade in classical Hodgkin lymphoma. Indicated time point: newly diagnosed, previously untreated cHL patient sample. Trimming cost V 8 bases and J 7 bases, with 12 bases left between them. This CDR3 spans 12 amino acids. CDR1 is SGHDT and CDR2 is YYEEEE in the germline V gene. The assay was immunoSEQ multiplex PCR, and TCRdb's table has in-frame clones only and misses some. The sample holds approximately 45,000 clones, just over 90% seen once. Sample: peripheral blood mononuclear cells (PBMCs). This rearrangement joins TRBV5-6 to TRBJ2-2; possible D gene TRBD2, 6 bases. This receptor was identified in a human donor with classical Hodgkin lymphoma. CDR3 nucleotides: TGTGCCAGTGGGAGGTGGAACGGGGAGCTGTTTTTT. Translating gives CASGRWNGELFF.